Listed below are T cell receptor beta chains from one sample, sequenced in a study of T cell responses to AZD1222 COVID-19 vaccine. Some clones are missing from TCRdb's copy, which holds only in-frame ones; the method was immunoSEQ multiplex PCR. Of about 73,000 clones listed, roughly 88% were seen once; the top ten hold over 1.3%. The source material was peripheral blood, sampled 28 days after the second AZD1222 dose. These receptors were taken from an adult who received the AZD1222 COVID-19 vaccine. Both conserved end residues are part of each CDR3. D genes are given only for firm matches. Size values are once, few and many counts, or a class for expanded clones, and some rows have none.

V: TRBV5-6
length: 13
D: -
J: TRBJ1-2
size: -
DNA: TGTGCCAGCAGCCCCGTATCTAACTATGGCTACACCTTC
CDR3: CASSPVSNYGYTF

V: TRBV2
length: 14
D: -
J: TRBJ2-5
size: -
DNA: TGTGCCATCCGGGCCGGGACTGGCCGAGAGACCCAGTACTTC
CDR3: CAIRAGTGRETQYF

V: TRBV28
length: 13
D: -
J: TRBJ1-1
size: -
DNA: TGTGCCAGCACCGGGGCGCCGAATCGGGAAGCTTTCTTT
CDR3: CASTGAPNREAFF

V: TRBV5-5
length: 15
D: -
J: TRBJ1-6
size: few
DNA: TGTGCCAGCAGCCCGCAGCACAGTTTGGGCCCACCCCTCCACTTT
CDR3: CASSPQHSLGPPLHF

V: TRBV23-1
length: 15
D: -
J: TRBJ2-4
size: -
DNA: TGCGCCAGCGCAGCCCCACAGGGAGCCAAAAACATTCAGTACTTC
CDR3: CASAAPQGAKNIQYF

V: TRBV28
length: 13
D: -
J: TRBJ2-7
size: -
DNA: TGTGCCAGCATTGGGACAACGACCTACGAGCAGTACTTC
CDR3: CASIGTTTYEQYF

V: TRBV5-4
length: 12
D: TRBD1
J: TRBJ2-7
size: -
DNA: TGTGCCAGCAGCCCAGGGGGAAACGAGCAGTACTTC
CDR3: CASSPGGNEQYF

V: TRBV11-2
length: 14
D: -
J: TRBJ1-1
size: -
DNA: TGTGCCAGCAGCTTAGAAACGGAGAACACTGAAGCTTTCTTT
CDR3: CASSLETENTEAFF

V: TRBV7-3
length: 17
D: -
J: TRBJ2-2
size: -
DNA: TGTGCCAGCAGCTTATCCTGGACCCCGCCGAACACCGGGGAGCTGTTTTTT
CDR3: CASSLSWTPPNTGELFF

V: TRBV7-9
length: 11
D: -
J: TRBJ1-1
size: -
DNA: TGTGCCAGCAGCTTAGAAGAAAGAGCTTTCTTT
CDR3: CASSLEERAFF

V: TRBV20-1
length: 11
D: TRBD1
J: TRBJ2-7
size: -
DNA: TGCAGTGCAACTGACAGGGCCGAGCAGTACTTC
CDR3: CSATDRAEQYF

V: TRBV10-3
length: 12
D: -
J: TRBJ2-7
size: -
DNA: TGTGCCATCACGGATAGACAAAAAGAGCAGTACTTC
CDR3: CAITDRQKEQYF

V: TRBV18
length: 16
D: -
J: TRBJ1-3
size: -
DNA: TGTGCCAGCTCACCACCGCGAAAACTCTCTGGAAACACCATATATTTT
CDR3: CASSPPRKLSGNTIYF

V: TRBV19
length: 16
D: -
J: TRBJ1-1
size: -
DNA: TGTGCCAGTACCGCAAGGGGCGGGGCGGTGAACACTGAAGCTTTCTTT
CDR3: CASTARGGAVNTEAFF

V: TRBV5-4
length: 14
D: TRBD1
J: TRBJ2-2
size: -
DNA: TGTGCCAGCAGCCCGGTTCAGGGGGCCGGGGAGCTGTTTTTT
CDR3: CASSPVQGAGELFF

V: TRBV6-5
length: 15
D: TRBD1
J: TRBJ2-7
size: -
DNA: TGTGCCAGCAGCCGGGGGACAGGGGCGGCCTACGAGCAGTACTTC
CDR3: CASSRGTGAAYEQYF

V: TRBV30
length: 14
D: -
J: TRBJ1-5
size: few
DNA: TGTGCCTGGAGTGTTGGGGATGGCAATCAGCCCCAGCATTTT
CDR3: CAWSVGDGNQPQHF

V: TRBV3-1/TRBV3-2
length: 12
D: -
J: TRBJ2-7
size: -
DNA: TGTGCCAGCAGCCAAGTCCCATACGAGCAGTACTTC
CDR3: CASSQVPYEQYF

V: TRBV15
length: 16
D: -
J: TRBJ2-3
size: -
DNA: TGTGCCACCAGCAGAGATATCGGGGTTCTCACAGATACGCAGTATTTT
CDR3: CATSRDIGVLTDTQYF

V: TRBV18
length: 15
D: -
J: TRBJ2-3
size: -
DNA: TGTGCCAGCTCACCACCCCAGAGAAGCACAGATACGCAGTATTTT
CDR3: CASSPPQRSTDTQYF

V: TRBV6-2/TRBV6-3
length: 15
D: TRBD1
J: TRBJ1-5
size: -
DNA: TGTGCCAGCAGTTCCTTCGGACAGGGCTACCAGCCCCAGCATTTT
CDR3: CASSSFGQGYQPQHF

V: TRBV5-8
length: 16
D: TRBD1
J: TRBJ2-7
size: -
DNA: TGTGCCAGCTGCCGAAAGGGGACAGGGGGCTTCTACGAGCAGTACTTC
CDR3: CASCRKGTGGFYEQYF

V: TRBV18
length: 14
D: -
J: TRBJ1-2
size: -
DNA: TGTGCCAGCTCACCAGGGGGCGTTAACTATGGCTACACCTTC
CDR3: CASSPGGVNYGYTF

V: TRBV7-9
length: 16
D: -
J: TRBJ1-4
size: -
DNA: TGTGCCAGCAGCCGCCGGGGGGGCGATTTGGATGAAAAACTGTTTTTT
CDR3: CASSRRGGDLDEKLFF

V: TRBV7-9
length: 13
D: TRBD1
J: TRBJ2-5
size: once
DNA: TGTGCCAGCATCGGGACAGCCGGGGAGACCCAGTACTTC
CDR3: CASIGTAGETQYF

V: TRBV2
length: 15
D: -
J: TRBJ2-1
size: -
DNA: TGTGCCAGCAGGGCGGGACAGAGCTCCTACAATGAGCAGTTCTTC
CDR3: CASRAGQSSYNEQFF

V: TRBV10-3
length: 15
D: -
J: TRBJ2-2
size: -
DNA: TGTGCCATCAGTGAGTCGACGGCGGGGACCGGGGAGCTGTTTTTT
CDR3: CAISESTAGTGELFF

V: TRBV3-1/TRBV3-2
length: 14
D: -
J: TRBJ1-4
size: -
DNA: TGTGCCAGCAGCCAAGAGGGAGGGGTTGAAAAACTGTTTTTT
CDR3: CASSQEGGVEKLFF

V: TRBV18
length: 14
D: -
J: TRBJ1-5
size: once
DNA: TGTGCCAGCTCACCCGGCACTAGCAATCAGCTCCAGCATTTT
CDR3: CASSPGTSNQLQHF

V: TRBV2
length: 16
D: -
J: TRBJ1-5
size: -
DNA: TGTGCCAGCAGTGGAGGCCCGGCTGGTAGCAATCAGCCCCAGCATTTT
CDR3: CASSGGPAGSNQPQHF

V: TRBV9
length: 15
D: TRBD1
J: TRBJ2-5
size: -
DNA: TGTGCCAGCAGCGTAGGTCGACAGGGTTTCAAGACCCAGTACTTC
CDR3: CASSVGRQGFKTQYF

V: TRBV28
length: 15
D: TRBD1
J: TRBJ1-6
size: -
DNA: TGTGCCAGCAGGCCCGGGACAGGGGCTAATTCACCCCTCCACTTT
CDR3: CASRPGTGANSPLHF

V: TRBV19
length: 12
D: -
J: TRBJ2-7
size: -
DNA: TGTGCCAGTTCAAAACAGGACTACGAGCAGTACTTC
CDR3: CASSKQDYEQYF

V: TRBV4-3
length: 14
D: -
J: TRBJ1-1
size: -
DNA: TGCGCCAGCAGCCAAGAGTCTATAGGTGGTGAAGCTTTCTTT
CDR3: CASSQESIGGEAFF

V: TRBV28
length: 17
D: -
J: TRBJ1-6
size: -
DNA: TGTGCCAGCAGTTCCAGGGTTTACAGGTCCTATAATTCACCCCTCCACTTT
CDR3: CASSSRVYRSYNSPLHF

V: TRBV6-5
length: 13
D: -
J: TRBJ1-6
size: -
DNA: TGTGCCAGCAGCACAGAGAGGTATTCACCCCTCCACTTT
CDR3: CASSTERYSPLHF

V: TRBV5-4
length: 16
D: TRBD2
J: TRBJ2-5
size: -
DNA: TGTGCCAGCAGCATCAAGAGCGGGGGGTTCGGAGAGACCCAGTACTTC
CDR3: CASSIKSGGFGETQYF

V: TRBV27
length: 15
D: TRBD1
J: TRBJ2-7
size: -
DNA: TGTGCCAGCAGTTCAAAGACAGGGCTGACCTACGAGCAGTACTTC
CDR3: CASSSKTGLTYEQYF

V: TRBV19
length: 15
D: TRBD2
J: TRBJ2-7
size: -
DNA: TGTGCCAGTAGTAGCTTAGCGGGGGCCGTCTACGAGCAGTACTTC
CDR3: CASSSLAGAVYEQYF

V: TRBV5-6
length: 13
D: -
J: TRBJ1-2
size: -
DNA: TGTGCCAGCAGCTTGGAGGCAGACCTGGGCTACACCTTC
CDR3: CASSLEADLGYTF

V: TRBV5-1
length: 15
D: -
J: TRBJ1-1
size: -
DNA: TGCGCCAGCAGCTTGACCGACAGGCGAGGCACTGAAGCTTTCTTT
CDR3: CASSLTDRRGTEAFF

V: TRBV11-2
length: 13
D: -
J: TRBJ1-1
size: once
DNA: TGTGCCAGCAGCTTAGCCGGGTACGGGAAAGCTTTCTTT
CDR3: CASSLAGYGKAFF

V: TRBV24-1
length: 14
D: TRBD2
J: TRBJ2-5
size: -
DNA: TGTGCCACCGGGACTAGCGGGGTACAAGAGACCCAGTACTTC
CDR3: CATGTSGVQETQYF